This T cell receptor beta chain was sequenced during a study of control samples from healthy donors and cancer patients. The CDR3 contains 15 residues. This clone has just one count. Produced via immunoSEQ multiplex PCR; TCRdb's table is partial and in-frame only. Among 30,000 or so clones listed, 70% to 90% were seen once. V usage is TRBV7-5 and J usage is TRBJ2-7; the listed D gene, TRBD1, was not tested against the DNA. TRBV7-5 is recorded as a pseudogene. Sequencing was carried out using formalin-fixed, paraffin-embedded tissue. This TCR derives from a female donor with melanoma. CDR3: CVRSQARDRSYEQYF. The CDR3 DNA reads as TGTGTCAGAAGCCAGGCCCGGGACAGGTCCTACGAGCAGTACTTC.